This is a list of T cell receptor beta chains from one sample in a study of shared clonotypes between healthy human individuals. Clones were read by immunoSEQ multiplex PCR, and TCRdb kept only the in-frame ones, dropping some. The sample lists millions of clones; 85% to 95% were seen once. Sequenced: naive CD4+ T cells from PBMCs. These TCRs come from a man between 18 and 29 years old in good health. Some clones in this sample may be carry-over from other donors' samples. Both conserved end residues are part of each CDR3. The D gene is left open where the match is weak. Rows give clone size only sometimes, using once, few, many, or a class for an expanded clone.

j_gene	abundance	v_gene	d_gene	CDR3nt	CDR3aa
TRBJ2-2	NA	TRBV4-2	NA	TGTGCCAGCAGCCAACGGCGGGAGAACACCGGGGAGCTGTTTTTT	CASSQRRENTGELFF
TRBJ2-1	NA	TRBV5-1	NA	TGCGCCAGCAGCGGTTTAACAACGATATCCTACAATGAGCAGTTCTTC	CASSGLTTISYNEQFF
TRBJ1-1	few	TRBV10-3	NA	TGTGCCATCAGTGAGTCCCCAGGGCAGAACACTGAAGCTTTCTTT	CAISESPGQNTEAFF
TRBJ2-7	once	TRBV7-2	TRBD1	TGTGCCAGCAGCTTAACGTGGGACAGAGCCTACGAGCAGTACTTC	CASSLTWDRAYEQYF
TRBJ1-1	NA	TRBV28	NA	TGTGCCAGCAACACCCGGACCTATGGGGCTGAAGCTTTCTTT	CASNTRTYGAEAFF
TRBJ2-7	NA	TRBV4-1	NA	TGCGCCAGCAGCCACGGACTTTCCTACGAGCAGTACTTC	CASSHGLSYEQYF
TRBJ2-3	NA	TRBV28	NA	TGTGCCAGCAAGGACCAGAGCACAGATACGCAGTATTTT	CASKDQSTDTQYF
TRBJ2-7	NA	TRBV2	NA	TGTGCCAGCAGTTATAGGGGGTACGAGCAGTACTTC	CASSYRGYEQYF
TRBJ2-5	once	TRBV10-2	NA	TGCGCCAGCAGTGAGTCGACAGCCCGGGGGACCCAGTACTTC	CASSESTARGTQYF
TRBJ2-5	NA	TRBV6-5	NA	TGTGCCAGCAGCGGAGGGGGAGAGACCCAGTACTTC	CASSGGGETQYF
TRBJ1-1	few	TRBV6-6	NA	TGTGCCAGCAGCCCGAAACAGATGAACACTGAAGCTTTCTTT	CASSPKQMNTEAFF
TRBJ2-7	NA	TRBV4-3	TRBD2	TGCGCCAGCAGCCAAATTTATAGCGGGGTAAACGGCGAGCAGTACTTC	CASSQIYSGVNGEQYF
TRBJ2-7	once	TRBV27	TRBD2	TGTGCCAGCAGTTTAATTAGGGAGGGTGGGCAGTACTTC	CASSLIREGGQYF
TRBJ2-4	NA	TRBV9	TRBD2	TGTGCCAGCAGCGCCGAGGGACTAGCGGAAAACATTCAGTACTTC	CASSAEGLAENIQYF
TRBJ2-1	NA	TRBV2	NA	TGTGCCAGCATGGCGGAGAAATACAATGAGCAGTTCTTC	CASMAEKYNEQFF
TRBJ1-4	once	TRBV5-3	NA	TGTGCCAGAAGCTTCGGGTATACTAATGAAAAACTGTTTTTT	CARSFGYTNEKLFF
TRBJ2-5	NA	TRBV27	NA	TGTGCCAGCAGTGCCCGACGTCAAGAGACCCAGTACTTC	CASSARRQETQYF
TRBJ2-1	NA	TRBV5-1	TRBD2	TGCGCCAGCATCGGGCTAGCGGGGCACAATGAGCAGTTCTTC	CASIGLAGHNEQFF
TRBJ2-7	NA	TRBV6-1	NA	TGTGCCAGCAGTGTTAGCACCTACGAGCAGTACTTC	CASSVSTYEQYF
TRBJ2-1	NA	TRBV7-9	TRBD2	TGTGCCAGCAGCGAACCGGGACTAGCGGGAGCCCGCTCCTACAATGAGCAGTTCTTC	CASSEPGLAGARSYNEQFF
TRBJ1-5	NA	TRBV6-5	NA	TGTGCCAGCAGGGGACCGGGCAATCAGCCCCAGCATTTT	CASRGPGNQPQHF
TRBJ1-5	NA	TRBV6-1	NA	TGTGCCAGCAGCGAAGACAGAAATCAGCCCCAGCATTTT	CASSEDRNQPQHF
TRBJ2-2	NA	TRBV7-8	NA	TGTGCCAGCAGCTCGCGACCGGGGACCCCAGGGACCGGGGAGCTGTTTTTT	CASSSRPGTPGTGELFF
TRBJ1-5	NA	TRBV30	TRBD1	TGTGCCTGGAGCCAAGGGACAGGGGATCAGCCCCAGCATTTT	CAWSQGTGDQPQHF
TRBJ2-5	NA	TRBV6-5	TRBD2	TGTGCCAGCAGTTTAGCGGGGTACCAAGAGACCCAGTACTTC	CASSLAGYQETQYF
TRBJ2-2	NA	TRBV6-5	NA	TGTGCCAGCAGTTACGGGACCGACGCCCCCGGGGAGCTGTTTTTT	CASSYGTDAPGELFF
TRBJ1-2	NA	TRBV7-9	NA	TGTGCCAGCAGCTTAGCGGTTAACTATGGCTACACCTTC	CASSLAVNYGYTF
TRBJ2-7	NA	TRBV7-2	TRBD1	TGTGCCAGCAGCTCACCCGGACAGGGGGCAGGCTACGAGCAGTACTTC	CASSSPGQGAGYEQYF